This entry is about one T cell receptor beta chain. This sample stems from a study of resident and recirculating memory T cells in vitiligo. Only in-frame clones appear in the TCRdb table, and some are missing; sequencing was by immunoSEQ multiplex PCR. The sample lists around 78,000 clones, about 91% seen once, with approximately 5.4% in the top ten. Germline CDR1 and CDR2: MNHNY and SVGAGI (reference sequence). Trimming took 5 bases from V and 4 from J, leaving 9 bases between them. This CDR3 region has 12 residues. The receptor's source is a male donor with vitiligo. The sequencing sample was made of blood. V is TRBV6-6 and J is TRBJ2-7; D is possibly TRBD1 (6 bases). The CDR3, as DNA: TGTGCCAGCAGTGGGGACACTTACGAGCAGTACTTC. The encoded protein is CASSGDTYEQYF.